This TCR beta chain appears in the sequencing data of a study of cytomegalovirus exposure and HLA in healthy donors (dated by TCRdb to about 2017). For context, the study as a whole: According to an earlier analysis of 587 of the donors, 150 million to 200 million T cells yielded 117 million unique TCR beta sequences and more than 250 Gb of sequence data. Around 330 gigabases of sequencing data and roughly 81 million unique TCR sequences made up an early release that covered around 640 HLA-typed donors. Of the 350 to 400 genotyped donors, about 84% fell in the genetic ancestry cluster associated with self-reported Caucasian donors. The study was designed to test whether signatures of past pathogen exposure could be identified by cataloging public T cell receptors. The study used immunosequencing to profile the T cell repertoires of several hundred subjects and linked those repertoires to cytomegalovirus serostatus. In addition to the first cohort of 666 subjects, a separate validation cohort of over 90 different subjects was used. The study combined high-throughput TCR immunosequencing, statistical association of individual TCRs with disease status, and machine learning to predict cytomegalovirus infection status. To study patterns of TCR occurrence, a later analysis re-analyzed previously published TCR beta repertoires from 600 to 750 donors and added high-resolution HLA genotyping. Rather than using new phenotypic data, the later analysis identified candidate immune exposures from TCR beta sequences and from how often those sequences occurred across donors. In an earlier analysis of 500 to 650 of the donors, high-throughput TCR beta sequencing was used to judge whether each TCR beta V gene segment behaved as functional or pseudogenic. Donor age, sex, ethnicity and CMV serostatus were compiled together with the repertoire data. Genome-wide SNP genotypes for about 65% of the roughly 670 donors were used in a later genetic analysis, which treated that subset as a discovery cohort. All discovery cohort repertoires had been generated using a single sequencing platform. HLA typing covered class I and class II loci at four-digit resolution. The number of donors typed differed by locus, with about 629-630 for A, B, C, DRB1 and DQB1, about 500 for DQA1, about 610 for DPA1, and 400 to 490 for DPB1. A handful of DR-DQ haplotypes were handled as single units for association and clustering because linkage in the cohort was strong. Among 398 genotyped donors of the cohort, an average of around 240,000 unique TCR beta nucleotide sequences were sequenced per donor, 15% to 20% of them non-productive. What the work shows at the level of the full study, not this receptor alone: A further reported finding was that TCR beta sequences accurately predicted the HLA-A and HLA-B alleles for most subjects in the first cohort. Some IMGT-functional V segments, including TRBV6-2 and TRBV6-3, could not be told apart with the 87-base-pair reads, so those segments were excluded. Presence/absence analyses assumed roughly uniform sequencing depth across donors, an assumption that may not hold. According to a later analysis, parvovirus B19, influenza, CMV and Epstein-Barr virus appeared linked to several top co-occurrence clusters. Immune exposure information for the cohort was limited to CMV serostatus. In a later analysis, TCR association rates were found to vary across HLA loci, with the most associated TCRs seen for DRB1 alleles and the fewest for HLA-C alleles. In a later analysis, most CMV-associated TCR beta chains were found to appear HLA-restricted, with HLA associations seemingly driven largely by CMV exposure. A later genetic analysis reported fewer N-insertions in productive TCRs among donors in an Asian-associated ancestry cluster than the roughly 670-donor mean. An association between a missense DCLRE1C variant and V-gene and J-gene trimming of TCR beta chains was found in a later genetic analysis and replicated in an independent cohort. The classifier was reported to diagnose cytomegalovirus status with high specificity and sensitivity in both the original cohort and the validation cohort. A total of 150 or so TCR beta chains were listed by the study as associated with cytomegalovirus. In a later analysis, some 17,000 TCR beta sequences were associated with specific HLA alleles at a false discovery rate of 0.05. Across donors, most TCR sequences were observed very rarely, whereas some public TCRs were present in many individuals. Assigning TCR associations to individual alleles was difficult when HLA alleles, especially DR and DQ, strongly co-occurred. According to the authors, the approach could potentially be generalized to other disease states and immunological phenotypes. In vitro tests confirmed that a few of the cytomegalovirus-associated TCR beta chains recognize cytomegalovirus antigens. In a later analysis, HLA-associated TCR beta chains were found to be more clonally expanded and to have lower generation probabilities than equally common non-associated chains. The earlier analysis of about 600 of the donors excluded fewer than 20 rarely observed V segments, including chromosome 9 orphons, because counts were too low. The sequencing pipeline was judged likely to have produced a cluster of highly shared sequence variants as a technical artifact. Because HLA typing was unavailable for some donors at each locus, only the typed subset was used in association tests. The cohort was sequenced for TCR beta chains only, and without alpha or paired-chain data the features that could be detected were limited. Linkage disequilibrium might explain the correlated functional status among segregating V segments, but an unknown experimental factor could not be excluded. Broadly in line with IMGT annotations, most TCR beta V segments showed up in productive rearrangements about 90% or about 30% of the time in an earlier analysis of 450 to 600 of the donors.

The germline V gene (reference sequence) yields SEHNR for CDR1 and FQNEAQ for CDR2. Trimming takes 6 bases from V and 1 base from J, and the germline ends sit 13 bases apart. The CDR3 holds 16 amino acids from the cysteine to the phenylalanine. CDR3 DNA is the only sequence kept; it has 48 bases, read in frame from the first base. About this clone: Its cognate antigen has yet to be identified. Qualities for individual bases were not recorded, and no much larger clone is one base off.

Library preparation employed the immunoSEQ multiplex PCR assay. For the multiplex PCR, a mixture combining 60 forward primers for TCR Vbeta segments and 13 reverse primers for TCR Jbeta segments was used. Amplification of the CDR3 region of rearranged TCR beta genes was performed with a multiplex PCR assay on genomic DNA. On the Illumina HiSeq System, the amplified TCR beta libraries were sequenced as 87-base-pair reads. As for how the authors treated the data: A later analysis tallied 70 million to 100 million unique TCR beta chains across the 700 or so repertoires, and around 12 million of those chains were shared by two or more donors. To remove PCR and sequencing errors, raw reads were error-corrected and collapsed into unique sequences using a nearest-neighbor algorithm that merged closely related sequences. CDR3 sequences were aligned to IMGT reference sequences to assign V, D and J gene segments. For a sequence to be retained, at least a six-nucleotide match to both a V gene segment and a J gene segment was required. Rearrangements were classified as productive when the CDR3 lacked stop codons and remained in frame with V and J, and all other rearrangements were classified as non-productive. CDR3 was defined according to IMGT convention as the region running from the second conserved V-encoded cysteine to the conserved J-encoded phenylalanine. The earlier analysis of more than 450 of the donors excluded sequences that lacked an unambiguous match to a single V gene segment. An earlier analysis of approximately 590 of the donors classified V segments as functional when productive rearrangements were above 56.7% and as segregating when the standard deviation between donors was above 5%. A statistical classification framework was developed to diagnose cytomegalovirus status using the catalog of TCR beta chain sequences. In a later analysis, V and J genes were assigned by comparing TCR nucleotide sequences against IMGT/GENE-DB human TR gene sequences. Using the TCRdist pipeline, a later analysis assigned CDR3 sequences along with most-parsimonious VDJ recombination scenarios. In a later analysis, every TCR beta chain was defined by the combination of its CDR3 amino acid sequence and its V-gene family, and reads without a unique V-gene family were dropped. To address suspected cross-contamination and a sequencing artifact, a later analysis removed 550 to 750 highly shared, low-generation-probability nucleotide sequences. In a later analysis, a clonal expansion index was calculated for each public chain from normalized within-repertoire ranks of inferred template counts. In a later analysis, generation probabilities were computed using a VDJ recombination model fitted to out-of-frame rearrangements, and the results were checked against IGoR. Hypergeometric tests were used in a later analysis to score TCR-TCR, TCR-HLA and TCR-CMV co-occurrence, with a repertoire-size bias correction applied to the TCR pairs. A later analysis estimated false discovery rates by permuting HLA or CMV assignments 20 times. A later analysis grouped co-occurring TCRs with DBSCAN, adding TCRdist sequence similarity when clustering within HLA-allele-positive subsets. For co-occurrence clustering, repertoires with fewer than 30,000 or more than 120,000 public chains were excluded, along with a handful of repertoires with anomalous nucleotide sharing. Imported from immuneACCESS, the table was reduced by TCRdb to in-frame sequences with V and J called. These copies leave out some clones; in studies compared against another copy, an unresolved V gene accounts for under half, and the cause of the remainder is not known. That table furnishes V, J and clone size, whereas the DNA furnished D and trimming. In this sample the table shows approximately 110,000 clones, over 80% of which occur a single time. The biggest ten clones account for approximately 6.1% of the sample.

The cohort comprised approximately 700 healthy bone marrow donors. Cohort members were all nominally healthy when sampled, although unrecorded immune exposures were likely present. The donor was CMV seronegative and was included in the group of approximately 350 seronegative cohort members. Every donor gave a peripheral blood sample, and the peripheral blood mononuclear cells from that sample were used for TCR beta sequencing. The Qiagen DNeasy Blood Extraction Kit was used to extract genomic DNA from the blood cell samples. Sequencing was done on a sample of PBMCs. The sequence links TRBV7-9 to TRBJ2-6; a weak D assignment points to TRBD1 (6 bases agree). The sequence derives from a man aged 18 to 29 in good health and CMV-seronegative. This receptor has the CDR3 CASSSHTGSGANVLTF. In nucleotide form, the sequence is TGTGCCAGCAGTTCACATACAGGGTCTGGGGCCAACGTCCTGACTTTC.